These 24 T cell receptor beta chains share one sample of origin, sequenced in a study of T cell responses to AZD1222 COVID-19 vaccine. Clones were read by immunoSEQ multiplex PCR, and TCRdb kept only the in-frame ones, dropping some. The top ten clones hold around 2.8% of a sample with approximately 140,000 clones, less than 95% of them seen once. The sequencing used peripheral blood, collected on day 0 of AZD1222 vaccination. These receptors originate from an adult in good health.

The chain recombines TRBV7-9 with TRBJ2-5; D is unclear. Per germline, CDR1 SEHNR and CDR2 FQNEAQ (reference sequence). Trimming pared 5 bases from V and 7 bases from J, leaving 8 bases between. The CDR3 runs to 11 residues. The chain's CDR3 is CASSEPGTQYF. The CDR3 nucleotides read TGTGCCAGCAGCGAGCCGGGGACCCAGTACTTC.

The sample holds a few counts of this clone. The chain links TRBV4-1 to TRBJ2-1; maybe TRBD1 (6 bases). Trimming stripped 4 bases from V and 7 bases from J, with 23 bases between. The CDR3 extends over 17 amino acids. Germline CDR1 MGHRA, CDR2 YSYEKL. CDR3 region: CASSRFHRDKAGNEQFF. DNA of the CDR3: TGCGCCAGCAGCCGCTTCCACAGGGACAAGGCTGGGAATGAGCAGTTCTTC.

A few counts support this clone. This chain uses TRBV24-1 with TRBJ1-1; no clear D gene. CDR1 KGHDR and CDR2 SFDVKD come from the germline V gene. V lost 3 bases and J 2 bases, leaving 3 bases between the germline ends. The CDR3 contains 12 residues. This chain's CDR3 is CATSDTNTEAFF. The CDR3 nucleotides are TGTGCCACCAGTGATACCAACACTGAAGCTTTCTTT.

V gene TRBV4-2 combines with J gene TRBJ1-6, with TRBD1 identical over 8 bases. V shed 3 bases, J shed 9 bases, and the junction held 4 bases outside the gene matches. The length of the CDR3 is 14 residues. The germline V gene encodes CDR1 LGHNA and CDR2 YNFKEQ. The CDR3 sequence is CASSQDREASPLHF. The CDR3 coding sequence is TGTGCCAGCAGCCAGGACAGGGAGGCTTCACCCCTCCACTTT.

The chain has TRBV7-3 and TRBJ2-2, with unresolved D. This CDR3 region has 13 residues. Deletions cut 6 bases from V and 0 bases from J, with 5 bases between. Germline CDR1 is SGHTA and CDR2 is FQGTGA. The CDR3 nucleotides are TGTGCCAGCAGTCCATCGAACACCGGGGAGCTGTTTTTT. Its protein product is CASSPSNTGELFF.

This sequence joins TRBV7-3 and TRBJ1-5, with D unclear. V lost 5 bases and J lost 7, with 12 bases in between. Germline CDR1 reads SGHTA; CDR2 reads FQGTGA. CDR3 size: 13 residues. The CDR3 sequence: CASSKQHGQPQHF. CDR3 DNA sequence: TGTGCCAGCAGCAAACAACATGGACAGCCCCAGCATTTT.

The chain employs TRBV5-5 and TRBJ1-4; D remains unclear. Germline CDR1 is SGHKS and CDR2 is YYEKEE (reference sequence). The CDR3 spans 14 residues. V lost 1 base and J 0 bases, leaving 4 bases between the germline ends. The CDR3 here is CASSLFATNEKLFF. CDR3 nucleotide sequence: TGTGCCAGCAGCTTGTTTGCAACTAATGAAAAACTGTTTTTT.

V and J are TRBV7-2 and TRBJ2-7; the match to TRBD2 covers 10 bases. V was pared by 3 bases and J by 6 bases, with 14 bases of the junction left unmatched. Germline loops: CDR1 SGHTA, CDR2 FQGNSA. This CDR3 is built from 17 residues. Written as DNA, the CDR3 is TGTGCCAGCAGCTTTTATATTGCTAGCGGGGGAAGGTCCGAGCAGTACTTC. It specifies CASSFYIASGGRSEQYF.

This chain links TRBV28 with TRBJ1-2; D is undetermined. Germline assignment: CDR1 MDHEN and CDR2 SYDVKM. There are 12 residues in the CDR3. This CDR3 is CATSAAPYGYTF. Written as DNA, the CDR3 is TGTGCTACCTCGGCAGCTCCCTATGGCTACACCTTC.

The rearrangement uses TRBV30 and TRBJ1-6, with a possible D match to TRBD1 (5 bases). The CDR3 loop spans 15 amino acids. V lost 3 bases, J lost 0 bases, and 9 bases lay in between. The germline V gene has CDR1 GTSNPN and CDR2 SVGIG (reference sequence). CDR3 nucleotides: TGTGCCTGGAGCGGGGGTGGCTCCTATAATTCACCCCTCCACTTT. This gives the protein CAWSGGGSYNSPLHF. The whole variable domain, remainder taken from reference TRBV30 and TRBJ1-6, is SQTIHQWPATLVQPVGSPLSLECTVEGTSNPNLYWYRQAAGRGLQLLFYSVGIGQISSEVPQNLSASRPQDRQFILSSKKLLLSDSGFYLCAWSGGGSYNSPLHFGNGTRLTVT.

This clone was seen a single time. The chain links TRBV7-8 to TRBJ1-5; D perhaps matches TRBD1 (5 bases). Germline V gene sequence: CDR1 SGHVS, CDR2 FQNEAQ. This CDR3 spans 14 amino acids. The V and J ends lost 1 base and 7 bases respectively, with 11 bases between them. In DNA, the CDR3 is TGTGCCAGCAGCTTAGGGACATGGTCCCAGCCCCAGCATTTT. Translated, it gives CASSLGTWSQPQHF. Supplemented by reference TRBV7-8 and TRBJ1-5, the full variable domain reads GAGVSQSPRYKVAKRGQDVALRCDPISGHVSLFWYQQALGQGPEFLTYFQNEAQLDKSGLPSDRFFAERPEGSVSTLKIQRTQQEDSAVYLCASSLGTWSQPQHFGDGTRLSIL.

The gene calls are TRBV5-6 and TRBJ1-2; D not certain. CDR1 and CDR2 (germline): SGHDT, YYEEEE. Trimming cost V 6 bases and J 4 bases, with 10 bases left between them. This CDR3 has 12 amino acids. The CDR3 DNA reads TGTGCCAGCACCCTCGACGGCTATGGCTACACCTTC. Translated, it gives CASTLDGYGYTF.

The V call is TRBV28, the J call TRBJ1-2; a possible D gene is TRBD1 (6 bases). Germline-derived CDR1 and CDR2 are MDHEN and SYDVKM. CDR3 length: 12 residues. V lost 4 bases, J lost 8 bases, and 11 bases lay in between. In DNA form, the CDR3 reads TGTGCCAGCAGTTCGACAGGAAGGGGCTACACCTTC. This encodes CASSSTGRGYTF.

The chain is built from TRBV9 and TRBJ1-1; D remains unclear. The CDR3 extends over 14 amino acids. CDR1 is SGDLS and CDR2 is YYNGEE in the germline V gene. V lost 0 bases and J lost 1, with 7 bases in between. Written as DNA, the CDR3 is TGTGCCAGCAGCGTAGTATTCAAGAACACTGAAGCTTTCTTT. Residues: CASSVVFKNTEAFF.

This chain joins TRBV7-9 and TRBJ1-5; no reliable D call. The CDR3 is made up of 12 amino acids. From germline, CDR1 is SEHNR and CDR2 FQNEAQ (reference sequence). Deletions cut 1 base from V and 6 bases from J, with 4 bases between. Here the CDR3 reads CASSLGGQPQHF. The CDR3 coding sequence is TGTGCCAGCAGCTTAGGGGGTCAGCCCCAGCATTTT.

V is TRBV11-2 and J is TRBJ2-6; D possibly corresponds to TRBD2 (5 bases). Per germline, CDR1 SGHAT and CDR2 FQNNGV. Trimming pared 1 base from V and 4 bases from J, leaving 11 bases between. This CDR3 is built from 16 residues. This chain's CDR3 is CASSLAPTTGANVLTF. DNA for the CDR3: TGTGCCAGCAGCTTAGCACCGACTACGGGGGCCAACGTCCTGACTTTC.

Written as DNA, the CDR3 is TGTGCCAGCAGCTTAAGTTCAGACTTCCGGAACACCGGGGAGCTGTTTTTT. Its translation: CASSLSSDFRNTGELFF. The V call is TRBV11-2, the J call TRBJ2-2; D is unresolved. Germline CDR1 and CDR2: SGHAT and FQNNGV. The CDR3 spans 17 residues. Trimming stripped 2 bases from V and 1 base from J, with 14 bases between.

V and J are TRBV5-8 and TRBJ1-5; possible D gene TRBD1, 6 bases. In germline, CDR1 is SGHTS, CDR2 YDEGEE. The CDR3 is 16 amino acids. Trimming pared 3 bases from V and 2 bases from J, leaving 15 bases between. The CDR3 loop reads CASSSQGGVGNQPQHF. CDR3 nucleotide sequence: TGTGCCAGCAGCTCTCAAGGGGGGGTGGGCAATCAGCCCCAGCATTTT.

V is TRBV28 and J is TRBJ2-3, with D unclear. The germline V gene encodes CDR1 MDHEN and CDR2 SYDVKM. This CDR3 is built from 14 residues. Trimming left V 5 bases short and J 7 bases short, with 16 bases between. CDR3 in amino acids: CASSGQRRRYTQYF. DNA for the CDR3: TGTGCCAGCAGTGGTCAACGGCGCAGGTATACGCAGTATTTT. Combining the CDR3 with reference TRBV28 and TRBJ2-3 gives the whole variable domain DVKVTQSSRYLVKRTGEKVFLECVQDMDHENMFWYRQDPGLGLRLIYFSYDVKMKEKGDIPEGYSVSREKKERFSLILESASTNQTSMYLCASSGQRRRYTQYFGPGTRLTVL.

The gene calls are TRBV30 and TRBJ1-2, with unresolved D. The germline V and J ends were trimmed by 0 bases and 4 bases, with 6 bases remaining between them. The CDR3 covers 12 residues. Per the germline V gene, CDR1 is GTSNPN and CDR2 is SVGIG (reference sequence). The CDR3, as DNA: TGTGCCTGGAGTGTAAGGCCCTATGGCTACACCTTC. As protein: CAWSVRPYGYTF.

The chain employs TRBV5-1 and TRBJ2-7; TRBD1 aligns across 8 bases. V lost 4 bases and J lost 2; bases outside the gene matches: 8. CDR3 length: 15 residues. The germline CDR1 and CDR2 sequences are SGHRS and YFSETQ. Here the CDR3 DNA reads TGCGCCAGCAGCCTCGGGACAGGTCCCACCTACGAGCAGTACTTC. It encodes CASSLGTGPTYEQYF.

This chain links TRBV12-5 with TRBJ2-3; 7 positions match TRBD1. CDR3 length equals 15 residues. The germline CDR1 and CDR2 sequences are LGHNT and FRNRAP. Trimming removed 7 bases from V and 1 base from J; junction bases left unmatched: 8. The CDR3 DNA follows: TGTGCTAGTGCCCGAGGGGGCGTCGGCACAGATACGCAGTATTTT. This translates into CASARGGVGTDTQYF.

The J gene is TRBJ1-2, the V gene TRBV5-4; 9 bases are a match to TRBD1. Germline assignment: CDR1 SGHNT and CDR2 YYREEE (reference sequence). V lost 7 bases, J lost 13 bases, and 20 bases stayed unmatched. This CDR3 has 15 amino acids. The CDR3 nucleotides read TGTGCCAGCGGCGAGGTCGACAGGGGGAGGTTGAGGGGCACCTTC. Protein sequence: CASGEVDRGRLRGTF.

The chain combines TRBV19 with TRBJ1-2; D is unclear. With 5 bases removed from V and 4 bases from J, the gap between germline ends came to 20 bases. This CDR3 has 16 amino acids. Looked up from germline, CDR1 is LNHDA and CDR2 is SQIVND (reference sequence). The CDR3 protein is CASSDNPARDLYGYTF. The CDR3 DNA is TGTGCCAGTAGTGATAACCCCGCGCGAGACCTCTATGGCTACACCTTC.